This note documents a single T cell receptor beta chain sequence. As yet, its antigen is unknown. The V gene's germline CDR1 is LNHNV and CDR2 YYDKDF (reference sequence). The length of the CDR3 is 15 residues. The V segment lost 5 bases and the J segment 4 bases; nucleotides outside the gene matches: 3. This sample stems from a study of T cell repertoires in cytomegalovirus infection. For the study at large: CMV infection together with matching HLA type was indicated by public TCR beta signatures.

Study-wide results and caveats: Clonotype analysis showed dominance of the ex vivo response by HLA-C-restricted CMV-specific TCR beta clonotypes. Carriage of CMV together with the relevant HLA was identifiable through cumulative public TCR beta family frequency.

TCRdb used MiXCR to reprocess the reads, holding one entry per CDR3 protein. Here the sample spans about 330,000 distinct CDR3 sequences, more than 9% being singletons. Specimen: PBMCs. The origin of this receptor is a human donor in good health (CMV status not recorded). Some clones in this sample may be carry-over from other donors' samples. The V gene is TRBV15, the J gene TRBJ2-1; the match to TRBD2 covers 12 bases. The CDR3 protein is CATSGGTSGYNEQFF. In DNA, the CDR3 is TGTGCCACCAGCGGAGGGACTAGCGGGTACAATGAGCAGTTCTTC.